The sequence of this TCR beta chain was determined in a study of naive and memory T cell subsets. Study conclusions and caveats: A few larger clonotypes appeared in naive repertoires, especially CD8, possibly memory cells re-expressing CD45RA.

Turning to this clonotype: Its antigen remains unidentified.

Cells stained for CD3, CD4, CD8, CD45RA and CD27 were sorted into four subsets. Both TRBC1 and TRBC2 were covered by a beta constant-region primer of two equimolar oligonucleotides. Four rounds of PCR amplified the ligated cDNA using nested alpha and beta constant-region primers plus SP2. Ligation attached a single-stranded oligonucleotide with a 12-nucleotide UMI and the SP2 primer to the cDNA 3' end. TCRdb redid the calling of the UMI-ligation and nested PCR reads with MiXCR, one entry per CDR3 protein. The repertoire holds roughly 83,000 distinct CDR3 sequences, roughly 10% seen once, with over 0.11% in the top ten. The clonotype originates from a human donor in good health. The sample comprised naive CD4+ T cells from blood.

The CDR3 protein is CATSGNQGGWSYEQYF. The CDR3, as DNA: TGTGCCACCAGCGGAAATCAGGGGGGTTGGTCCTACGAGCAGTACTTC. V and J are TRBV15 and TRBJ2-7; D might be TRBD1 (7 bases). The CDR3 runs to 16 residues. V was clipped by 5 bases and J by 1 base, with 18 bases between them. Germline V gene sequence: CDR1 LNHNV, CDR2 YYDKDF (reference sequence).